The 24 T cell receptor beta chains presented below share a single source sample, sequenced in a study of beta chain features in type 1 diabetes (dated by TCRdb to between 2017 and 2018). Library method: the immunoSEQ multiplex PCR assay. All of the isolated RNA was reverse transcribed with the High Capacity cDNA Reverse Transcription Kit, so expressed TCRB transcripts were sequenced. Sourced from immuneACCESS, this table was stored by TCRdb with only in-frame sequences that have V and J called. A share of the clones is absent; for the studies checked, an unresolved V gene accounts for under half, and the remainder has no known explanation. The sample includes around 430,000 clones, with 25% to 35% observed a single time. 0.05% to 0.065% of the sample lies in the top ten. The sequenced material came from naive CD4+ T cells from blood. The cell subset or site label of this sample denotes: true naive CD4+ T cells. Receptor source: a man younger than 35 in good health.

J is TRBJ2-5 and V is TRBV7-3; 8 nucleotides line up with TRBD2. CDR3 size: 14 residues. In germline, CDR1 is SGHTA, CDR2 FQGTGA. J lost 5 bases, V lost 2 bases, and 4 bases had no gene match. The CDR3 loop reads CASSLVAGTETQYF. The CDR3 DNA sequence: TGTGCCAGCAGCTTAGTAGCGGGAACGGAGACCCAGTACTTC.

The chain has TRBV25-1 and TRBJ2-7; 9 positions agree with TRBD2. Germline CDR1 reads MGHDK; CDR2 reads SYGVNS. With V trimmed by 1 base and J by 5 bases, 9 bases remained unmatched. This CDR3 spans 16 amino acids. In nucleotides, the CDR3 is TGTGCCAGCAGTGAATTCGGCGGACTAGCGCTCGACGAGCAGTACTTC. It translates to CASSEFGGLALDEQYF.

The chain recombines TRBV18 with TRBJ2-5, with D maybe TRBD1 (6 bases). V lost 1 base, J lost 5 bases, and 17 bases lay in between. Germline CDR1 and CDR2: KGHSH and LQKENI. The CDR3 length is 16 residues. CDR3 residues: CASSPRETGFRETQYF. The CDR3 DNA is TGTGCCAGCTCACCACGGGAAACAGGGTTTCGGGAGACCCAGTACTTC.

This clone has only a few counts. The chain links TRBV25-1 to TRBJ2-1, with 10 nucleotides matching TRBD2. There are 13 residues in the CDR3. With V trimmed by 11 bases and J by 9 bases, 10 bases remained unmatched. Germline loops: CDR1 MGHDK, CDR2 SYGVNS. CDR3 region: CASGLAGVGEQFF. The CDR3 DNA reads as TGTGCCTCAGGGCTAGCGGGAGTTGGTGAGCAGTTCTTC.

The genes are TRBV7-2 and TRBJ1-3, with TRBD1 as a possible D gene (5 bases). Trimming left V 3 bases short and J 0 bases short, with 9 bases between. Germline CDR1 reads SGHTA; CDR2 reads FQGNSA. This CDR3 contains 15 residues. CDR3 residues: CASSFSQGSGNTIYF. CDR3 nucleotide sequence: TGTGCCAGCAGCTTCTCCCAGGGCTCTGGAAACACCATATATTTT.

Comment on this clone: Other DNA sequences of this sample code for an identical CDR3. This chain joins TRBV9 and TRBJ2-1, with a weak D call TRBD2 (5 bases). This CDR3 comprises 15 residues. Germline lookup yields CDR1 SGDLS and CDR2 YYNGEE. V lost 0 bases and J 1 base, leaving 8 bases between the germline ends. The CDR3 region is CASSVDSGSYNEQFF. CDR3 coding DNA: TGTGCCAGCAGCGTAGACAGCGGATCCTACAATGAGCAGTTCTTC.

This clone was seen a few times. The CDR3 reads CASRAESDSYEQYF. In DNA form, the CDR3 reads TGCGCCAGCAGGGCGGAATCGGATTCCTACGAGCAGTACTTC. The V call is TRBV5-1, the J call TRBJ2-7; D gene ambiguous. The CDR3 covers 14 residues. Trimming left V 5 bases short and J 1 base short, with 13 bases between. Germline assignment: CDR1 SGHRS and CDR2 YFSETQ.

The CDR3 sequence: CASSRLLGNIQYF. The DNA of the CDR3 is TGTGCCAGCAGTCGCCTACTAGGAAACATTCAGTACTTC. The chain recombines TRBV6-6 with TRBJ2-4; D might be TRBD2 (5 bases). Germline V gene data show CDR1 as MNHNY and CDR2 as SVGAGI (reference sequence). V lost 5 bases and J lost 6, with 11 bases in between. The CDR3 has 13 amino acids.

The sample holds a few counts of this clone. This sequence joins TRBV9 and TRBJ2-1; 10 positions agree with TRBD2. Germline CDR1 SGDLS, CDR2 YYNGEE. Germline trimming cut 5 bases from V and 0 bases from J; bases unmatched to any gene: 2. This CDR3 contains 15 residues. For the CDR3, the DNA is TGTGCCAGCAGAGCTAGCGGGAGCTCCTACAATGAGCAGTTCTTC. Translating it yields CASRASGSSYNEQFF.

There are a few counts of this clone. J is TRBJ2-5 and V is TRBV2, with D unclear. V lost 6 bases and J lost 2, with 16 bases in between. The CDR3 consists of 15 residues. Germline values: CDR1 SNHLY, CDR2 FYNNEI. The CDR3 DNA reads as TGTGCCAGCAGCGCCCACCAGCGTGGGCAAGAGACCCAGTACTTC. Residues: CASSAHQRGQETQYF.

Regarding this clone: A much bigger clone sits one base away, suggesting this may be a read error. J is TRBJ2-5 and V is TRBV28, with D possibly being TRBD1 (6 bases). The DNA end is more similar to TRBJ2-7, so the J call may be wrong. The CDR3 contains 12 residues. CDR1 MDHEN and CDR2 SYDVKM come from the germline V gene. CDR3 sequence (DNA): TGTGCCAGCAGTTTACAGGGGTACGAGCAGTACTTC. Translating it yields CASSLQGYEQYF.

The chain links TRBV29-1 to TRBJ2-3, with 8 bases fitting TRBD2. J gave up 3 bases and V 7 bases, and 6 bases lay outside the gene matches. The CDR3 loop spans 13 amino acids. Germline CDR1 SQVTM, CDR2 ANQGSEA. The CDR3 here is CSAGPGGTDTQYF. CDR3 sequence (DNA): TGCAGCGCCGGTCCGGGGGGGACAGATACGCAGTATTTT.

The genes are TRBV18 and TRBJ2-7; tentative D call: TRBD2 (5 bases). The germline CDR1 and CDR2 sequences are KGHSH and LQKENI. The CDR3 has 11 residues. The V end lost 5 bases, the J end lost 3 bases, and 5 bases lay between the germline ends. Here the CDR3 reads CASSDYYEQYF. For the CDR3, the DNA is TGTGCCAGCTCAGACTACTACGAGCAGTACTTC.

The rearrangement links TRBV7-2 to TRBJ2-7; D perhaps matches TRBD2 (6 bases). The germline V gene has CDR1 SGHTA and CDR2 FQGNSA. The CDR3 is made up of 15 amino acids. Trimming took off 1 base at V and 0 bases at J, with 10 bases between the two ends. CDR3 loop: CASSLGRAPSYEQYF. CDR3 bases: TGTGCCAGCAGCTTAGGGAGGGCCCCCTCCTACGAGCAGTACTTC.

The J gene is TRBJ1-5, the V gene TRBV18; D not resolved. The length of the CDR3 is 14 residues. Germline V gene lookup returns CDR1 KGHSH and CDR2 LQKENI. With 8 bases removed from V and 0 bases from J, the gap between germline ends came to 11 bases. The CDR3 sequence: CASASSVSNQPQHF. The CDR3 DNA reads as TGTGCCAGCGCCTCCTCGGTTAGCAATCAGCCCCAGCATTTT.

The chain is built from TRBV30 and TRBJ2-7, with D unresolved. The V gene lost 2 bases and the J gene lost 7 bases, with 12 bases spanning the gap. Germline loops: CDR1 GTSNPN, CDR2 SVGIG (reference sequence). The CDR3 spans 12 residues. The CDR3 spells CAWSRVSREQYF. The CDR3 bases are TGTGCCTGGAGTCGTGTGTCGCGGGAGCAGTACTTC.

The chain is built from TRBV6-5 and TRBJ2-7; 7 bases match TRBD2. Germline V gives CDR1 MNHEY, CDR2 SVGAGI. This CDR3 is 15 amino acids long. Trimming took 4 bases from V and 4 from J; bases not matched to a gene: 10. The CDR3 region is CASSSLSGNRYEQYF. In DNA form, the CDR3 reads TGTGCCAGCAGTTCCCTAAGCGGGAATCGGTACGAGCAGTACTTC.

The sample holds a few counts of this clone. V gene TRBV29-1 combines with J gene TRBJ2-7, with D possibly being TRBD1 (6 bases). Germline CDR1 SQVTM, CDR2 ANQGSEA. CDR3 length: 14 residues. V lost 7 bases to trimming and J lost 2 bases, with 18 bases between them. As DNA, the CDR3 is TGCAGCGGGGGAAGAGGACAGAGCACCTACGAGCAGTACTTC. Protein sequence: CSGGRGQSTYEQYF.

The chain is built from TRBV19 and TRBJ2-1; 9 bases are shared with TRBD2. J gave up 5 bases and V 6 bases, and 11 bases lay outside the gene matches. CDR1 is LNHDA, CDR2 SQIVND, per germline (reference sequence). The CDR3 spans 16 residues. CDR3 region: CASSLPSGRRNNEQFF. In DNA form, the CDR3 reads TGTGCCAGTAGCCTTCCGAGCGGGAGGCGGAACAATGAGCAGTTCTTC.

The chain couples TRBV5-1 to TRBJ2-3; perhaps TRBD1 as D (5 bases). This CDR3 spans 14 amino acids. Trimming removed 0 bases from V and 6 bases from J, with 11 bases in between. The germline V gene encodes CDR1 SGHRS and CDR2 YFSETQ. The CDR3 nucleotides read TGCGCCAGCAGCTTGGATCCAGGGATTGATACGCAGTATTTT. This translates into CASSLDPGIDTQYF.

This clone was found a few times. The chain carries TRBV4-3 and TRBJ2-4; a weak D match, TRBD1 (6 bases). The CDR3 is 15 residues long. Per the germline V gene, CDR1 is LGHNA and CDR2 is YSLEER. V dropped 3 bases and J dropped 1 base, with 10 bases sitting between them. The CDR3: CASSHTTGAKNIQYF. The CDR3 bases are TGCGCCAGCAGCCACACTACAGGGGCCAAAAACATTCAGTACTTC.

This chain joins TRBV25-1 and TRBJ2-1; 7 bases line up with TRBD1. Germline-derived CDR1 and CDR2 are MGHDK and SYGVNS. The CDR3 length is 16 residues. With V trimmed by 3 bases and J by 7 bases, 12 bases remained unmatched. This CDR3 reads CASSDSRQGLGNEQFF. The CDR3 DNA sequence: TGTGCCAGCAGTGACTCCAGACAGGGCCTGGGGAATGAGCAGTTCTTC.

The chain employs TRBV7-2 and TRBJ2-3; D gene unclear. CDR3 size: 14 residues. The germline V gene encodes CDR1 SGHTA and CDR2 FQGNSA. Trimming stripped 5 bases from V and 9 bases from J, with 18 bases between. In nucleotides, the CDR3 is TGTGCCAGCAGCCCGCTTTACGTGAACCCGACGCAGTATTTT. Translation gives CASSPLYVNPTQYF.

This clone appeared a few times. This chain uses TRBV5-4 with TRBJ2-5; D is perhaps TRBD2 (6 bases). CDR1 and CDR2 from the germline V gene are SGHNT and YYREEE (reference sequence). CDR3 length: 15 amino acids. V shed 5 bases and J shed 1 base, with 15 bases lying between them. The CDR3 reads CASSKDPGGQETQYF. CDR3 nucleotides: TGTGCCAGCAGTAAAGACCCCGGGGGCCAAGAGACCCAGTACTTC.